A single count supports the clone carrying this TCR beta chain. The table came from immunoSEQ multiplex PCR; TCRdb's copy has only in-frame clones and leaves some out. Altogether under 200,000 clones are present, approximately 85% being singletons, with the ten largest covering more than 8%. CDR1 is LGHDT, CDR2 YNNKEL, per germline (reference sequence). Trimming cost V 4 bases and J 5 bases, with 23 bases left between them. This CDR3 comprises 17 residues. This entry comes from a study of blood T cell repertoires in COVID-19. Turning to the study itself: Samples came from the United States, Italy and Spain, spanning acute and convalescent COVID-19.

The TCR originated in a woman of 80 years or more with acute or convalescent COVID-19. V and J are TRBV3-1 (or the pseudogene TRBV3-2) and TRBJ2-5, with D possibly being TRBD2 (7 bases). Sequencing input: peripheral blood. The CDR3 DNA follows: TGTGCCAGCAGCCTGGGGGCCCCAGCGGGGAGGAGCGAGACCCAGTACTTC. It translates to CASSLGAPAGRSETQYF.